This TCR beta chain was recorded in a study of blood T cell repertoires in COVID-19. In the study overall: Collection of acute and convalescent COVID-19 samples took place in the United States, Italy and Spain.

The germline CDR1 and CDR2 sequences are SEHNR and FQNEAQ (reference sequence). Trimming took 5 bases from V and 11 from J; bases not matched to a gene: 10. This CDR3 contains 15 residues. Only in-frame clones appear in the TCRdb table, and some are missing; sequencing was by immunoSEQ multiplex PCR. The sample shows roughly 290,000 clones, around 91% of them seen only once. V gene TRBV7-9 combines with J gene TRBJ2-1; 12 bases are shared with TRBD2. This receptor was identified in a woman aged 60 to 75 with acute or convalescent COVID-19. The sequenced sample was peripheral blood. The CDR3 bases are TGTGCCAGCAGCCGTGGGCTAGCGGGGGGGCCAAAGCAGTTCTTC. Amino acids: CASSRGLAGGPKQFF.